The T cell receptor (beta chain) under discussion was sequenced for a study of T cells in localized non-small cell lung cancer. This clone came up a few times. Its antigen is not identified. In germline, CDR1 is MNHNY, CDR2 SVGAGI (reference sequence). Trimming took 5 bases from V and 5 from J, leaving 10 bases between them. This CDR3 is built from 13 residues. Only in-frame clones appear in the TCRdb table, and some are missing; sequencing was by immunoSEQ multiplex PCR. The table has almost 40,000 clones, around 79% seen once. The study's findings and limits: Highest T cell clonality was seen in uninvolved adjacent lung, surpassing that measured in tumor. Heterogeneity stays possible, as sequencing covered only one tumor region. Median detection of top 100 tumor clones in adjacent lung was under 75 clones.

The sample consisted of PBMCs, taken before any cancer treatment. This receptor was taken from a woman aged 40-75 years with stage II squamous cell lung carcinoma. The rearrangement uses TRBV6-6 and TRBJ1-5, with D possibly being TRBD1 (6 bases). CDR3 region: CASSQYRDQPQHF. As DNA, the CDR3 is TGTGCCAGCAGTCAGTACAGGGATCAGCCCCAGCATTTT.